This T cell receptor beta chain was recorded in a study of neurological immune-mediated disorders. TCRdb used MiXCR to reprocess the 5' RACE reads, holding one entry per CDR3 protein. The sample lists approximately 48,000 distinct CDR3 sequences; 10% to 15% were seen once. This clonotype was counted many times. Time point indicated: longitudinal time-point 3. The CDR3 spans 11 residues. Germline V CDR1 and CDR2: SQVTM, ANQGSEA. V shed 7 bases and J 5 bases; nucleotides not matched to a gene: 4. This receptor was obtained from a male donor with HTLV-1-associated myelopathy (HAM/TSP). This chain links TRBV29-1 with TRBJ1-1; 7 bases fit TRBD1. The sample taken for sequencing was PBMCs. The CDR3 spells CSDRGWTEAFF. The DNA of the CDR3 is TGCAGCGACAGGGGCTGGACTGAAGCTTTCTTT.